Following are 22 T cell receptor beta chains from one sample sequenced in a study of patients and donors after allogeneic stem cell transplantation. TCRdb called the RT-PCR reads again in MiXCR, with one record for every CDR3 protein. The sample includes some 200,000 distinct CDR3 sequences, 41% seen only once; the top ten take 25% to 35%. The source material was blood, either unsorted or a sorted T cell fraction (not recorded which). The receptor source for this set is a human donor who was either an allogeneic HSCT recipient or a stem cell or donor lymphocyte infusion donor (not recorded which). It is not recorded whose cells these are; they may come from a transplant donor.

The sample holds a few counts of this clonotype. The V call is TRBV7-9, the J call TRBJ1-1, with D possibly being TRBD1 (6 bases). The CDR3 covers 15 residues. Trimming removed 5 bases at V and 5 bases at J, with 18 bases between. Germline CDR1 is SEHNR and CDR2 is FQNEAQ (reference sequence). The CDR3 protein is CASSEYRDDDTEAFF. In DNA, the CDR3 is TGTGCCAGCAGCGAATACAGGGACGATGATACTGAAGCTTTCTTT.

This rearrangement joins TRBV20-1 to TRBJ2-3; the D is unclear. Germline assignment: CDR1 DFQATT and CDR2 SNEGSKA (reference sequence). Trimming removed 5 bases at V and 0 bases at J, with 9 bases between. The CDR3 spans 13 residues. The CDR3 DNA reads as TGCAGTGCTTCTAGGGCGAGCACAGATACGCAGTATTTT. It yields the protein CSASRASTDTQYF.

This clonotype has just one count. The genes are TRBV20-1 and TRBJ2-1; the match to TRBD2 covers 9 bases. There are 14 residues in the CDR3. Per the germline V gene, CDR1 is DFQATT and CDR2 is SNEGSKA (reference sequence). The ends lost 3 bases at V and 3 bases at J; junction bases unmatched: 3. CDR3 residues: CSARRLAVYNEQFF. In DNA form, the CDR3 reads TGCAGTGCTAGGAGACTAGCGGTCTACAATGAGCAGTTCTTC.

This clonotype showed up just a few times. CDR3 amino acids: CASSSLEQVMNTEAFF. CDR3 nucleotides: TGTGCCAGCAGTTCCCTTGAACAGGTAATGAACACTGAAGCTTTCTTT. V usage is TRBV27 and J usage is TRBJ1-1; tentative D call: TRBD1 (5 bases). The V end lost 4 bases, the J end lost 0 bases, and 15 bases lay between the germline ends. The CDR3 sequence is 16 residues long. Germline V gene sequence: CDR1 MNHEY, CDR2 SMNVEV (reference sequence).

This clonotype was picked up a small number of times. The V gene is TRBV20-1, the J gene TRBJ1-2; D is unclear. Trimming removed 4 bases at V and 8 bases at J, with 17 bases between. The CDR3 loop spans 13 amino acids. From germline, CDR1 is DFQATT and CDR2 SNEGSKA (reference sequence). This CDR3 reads CSATTPGSSGYTF. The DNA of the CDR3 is TGCAGTGCTACCACTCCTGGCAGCTCGGGCTACACCTTC.

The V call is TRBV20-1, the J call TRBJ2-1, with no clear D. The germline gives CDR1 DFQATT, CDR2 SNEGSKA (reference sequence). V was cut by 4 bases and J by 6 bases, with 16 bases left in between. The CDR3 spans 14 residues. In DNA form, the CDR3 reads TGCAGTGCTAAGCCGCCTCGGGCGCTCAATGAGCAGTTCTTC. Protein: CSAKPPRALNEQFF.

CDR3 residues: CASSQRQGAPYGYTF. DNA for the CDR3: TGTGCCAGCAGCCAGAGACAGGGGGCCCCCTATGGCTACACCTTC. The rearrangement joins TRBV9 to TRBJ1-2; 10 bases map to TRBD1. The CDR3 spans 15 residues. From germline, CDR1 is SGDLS and CDR2 YYNGEE. With V trimmed by 4 bases and J by 4 bases, 7 bases remained unmatched.

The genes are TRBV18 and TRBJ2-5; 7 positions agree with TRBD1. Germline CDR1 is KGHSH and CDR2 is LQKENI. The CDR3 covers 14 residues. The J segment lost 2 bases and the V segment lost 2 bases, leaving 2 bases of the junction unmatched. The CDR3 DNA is TGTGCCAGCTCACCAGGGACAGTACAAGAGACCCAGTACTTC. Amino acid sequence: CASSPGTVQETQYF. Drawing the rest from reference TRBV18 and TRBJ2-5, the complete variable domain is NAGVMQNPRHLVRRRGQEARLRCSPMKGHSHVYWYRQLPEEGLKFMVYLQKENIIDESGMPKERFSAEFPKEGPSILRIQQVVRGDSAAYFCASSPGTVQETQYFGPGTRLLVL.

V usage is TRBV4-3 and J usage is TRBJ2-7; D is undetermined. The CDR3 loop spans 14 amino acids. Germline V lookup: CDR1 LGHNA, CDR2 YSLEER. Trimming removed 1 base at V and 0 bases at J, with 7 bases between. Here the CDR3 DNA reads TGCGCCAGCAGCCAAGGGCTGGCCTCCTACGAGCAGTACTTC. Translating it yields CASSQGLASYEQYF.

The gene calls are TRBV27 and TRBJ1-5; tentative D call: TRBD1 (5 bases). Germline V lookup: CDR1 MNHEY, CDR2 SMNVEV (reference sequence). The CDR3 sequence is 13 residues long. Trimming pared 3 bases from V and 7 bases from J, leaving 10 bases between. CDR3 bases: TGTGCCAGCAGTTTCCAGGGTTACCAGCCCCAGCATTTT. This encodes CASSFQGYQPQHF.

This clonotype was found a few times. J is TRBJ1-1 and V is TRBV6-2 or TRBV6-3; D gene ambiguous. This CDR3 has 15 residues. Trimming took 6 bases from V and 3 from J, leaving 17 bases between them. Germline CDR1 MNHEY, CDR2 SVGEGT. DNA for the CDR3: TGTGCCAGCAGACCCATCAGGTCGGGCTACACTGAAGCTTTCTTT. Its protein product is CASRPIRSGYTEAFF.

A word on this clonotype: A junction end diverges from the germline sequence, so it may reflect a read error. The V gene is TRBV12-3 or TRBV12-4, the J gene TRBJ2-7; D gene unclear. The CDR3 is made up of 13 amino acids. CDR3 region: CASSLGNPYGQYF. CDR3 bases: TGTGCCAGCAGTTTAGGTAACCCCTACGGGCAGTACTTC.

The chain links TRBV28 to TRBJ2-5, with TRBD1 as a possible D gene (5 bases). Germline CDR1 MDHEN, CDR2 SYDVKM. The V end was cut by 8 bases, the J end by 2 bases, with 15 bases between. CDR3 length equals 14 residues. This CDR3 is CASLQGGLQETQYF. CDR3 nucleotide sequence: TGTGCCAGCCTCCAGGGTGGGTTGCAAGAGACCCAGTACTTC.

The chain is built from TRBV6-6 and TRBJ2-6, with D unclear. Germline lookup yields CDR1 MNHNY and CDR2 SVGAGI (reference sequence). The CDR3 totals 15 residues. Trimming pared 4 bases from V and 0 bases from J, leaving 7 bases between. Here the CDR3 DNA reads TGTGCCAGCAGTTTCGGGTCCTCTGGGGCCAACGTCCTGACTTTC. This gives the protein CASSFGSSGANVLTF.

The CDR3 DNA reads as TGTGCCAGCAGCCGAGGGGTGACAGGGGTGGATGGCTACACCTTC. Its translation is CASSRGVTGVDGYTF. The chain links TRBV12-3 or TRBV12-4 to TRBJ1-2; 8 nucleotides agree with TRBD1. The V and J ends lost 6 bases and 6 bases, in that order; junction bases with no gene match: 12. The CDR3 is 15 residues long.

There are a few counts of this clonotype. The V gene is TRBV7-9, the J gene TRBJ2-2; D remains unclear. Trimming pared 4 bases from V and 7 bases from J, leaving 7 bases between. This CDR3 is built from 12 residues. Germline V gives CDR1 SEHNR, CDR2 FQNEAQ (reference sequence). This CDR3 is CASSSRNGELFF. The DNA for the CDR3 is TGTGCCAGCAGCTCACGCAACGGGGAGCTGTTTTTT. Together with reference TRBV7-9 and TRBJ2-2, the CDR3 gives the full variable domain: DTGVSQNPRHKITKRGQNVTFRCDPISEHNRLYWYRQTLGQGPEFLTYFQNEAQLEKSRLLSDRFSAERPKGSFSTLEIQRTEQGDSAMYLCASSSRNGELFFGEGSRLTVL.

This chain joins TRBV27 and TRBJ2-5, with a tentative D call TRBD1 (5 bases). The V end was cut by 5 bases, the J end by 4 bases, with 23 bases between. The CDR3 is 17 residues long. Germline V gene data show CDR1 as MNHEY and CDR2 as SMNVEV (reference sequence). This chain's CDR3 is CASSERIGHQRRETQYF. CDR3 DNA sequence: TGTGCCAGCAGTGAGAGAATCGGACACCAGAGGAGAGAGACCCAGTACTTC.

The CDR3 sequence: CSVGEPANEQFF. The CDR3 DNA reads TGCAGCGTTGGGGAGCCAGCCAATGAGCAGTTCTTC. The chain carries TRBV29-1 and TRBJ2-1; D possibly corresponds to TRBD2 (5 bases). CDR3 length equals 12 residues. V shed 4 bases and J shed 6 bases, with 10 bases lying between them. The germline V gene encodes CDR1 SQVTM and CDR2 ANQGSEA.

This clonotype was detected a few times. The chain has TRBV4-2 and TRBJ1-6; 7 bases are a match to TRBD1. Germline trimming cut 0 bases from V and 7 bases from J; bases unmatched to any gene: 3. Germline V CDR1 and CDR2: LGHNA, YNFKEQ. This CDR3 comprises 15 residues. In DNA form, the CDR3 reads TGTGCCAGCAGCCAAGAGGGACAGCCAAATTCACCCCTCCACTTT. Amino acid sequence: CASSQEGQPNSPLHF.

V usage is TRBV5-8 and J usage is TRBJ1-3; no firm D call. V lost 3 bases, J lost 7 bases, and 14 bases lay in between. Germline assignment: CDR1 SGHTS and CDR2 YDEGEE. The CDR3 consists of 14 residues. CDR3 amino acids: CASSSNPVGNTIYF. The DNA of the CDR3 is TGTGCCAGCAGCTCTAACCCCGTGGGGAACACCATATATTTT.

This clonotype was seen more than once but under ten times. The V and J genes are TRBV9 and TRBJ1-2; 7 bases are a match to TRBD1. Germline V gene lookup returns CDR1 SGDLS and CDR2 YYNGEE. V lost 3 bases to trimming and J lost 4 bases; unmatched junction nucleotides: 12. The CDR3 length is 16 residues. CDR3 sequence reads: CASSGEGTDRGYGYTF. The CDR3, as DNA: TGTGCCAGCAGCGGGGAGGGGACAGATCGGGGCTATGGCTACACCTTC.

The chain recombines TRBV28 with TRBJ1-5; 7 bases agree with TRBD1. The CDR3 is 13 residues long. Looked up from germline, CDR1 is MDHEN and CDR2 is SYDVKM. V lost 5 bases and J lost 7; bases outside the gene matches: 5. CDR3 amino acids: CASSGQVFQPQHF. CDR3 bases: TGTGCCAGCAGTGGACAGGTTTTCCAGCCCCAGCATTTT.